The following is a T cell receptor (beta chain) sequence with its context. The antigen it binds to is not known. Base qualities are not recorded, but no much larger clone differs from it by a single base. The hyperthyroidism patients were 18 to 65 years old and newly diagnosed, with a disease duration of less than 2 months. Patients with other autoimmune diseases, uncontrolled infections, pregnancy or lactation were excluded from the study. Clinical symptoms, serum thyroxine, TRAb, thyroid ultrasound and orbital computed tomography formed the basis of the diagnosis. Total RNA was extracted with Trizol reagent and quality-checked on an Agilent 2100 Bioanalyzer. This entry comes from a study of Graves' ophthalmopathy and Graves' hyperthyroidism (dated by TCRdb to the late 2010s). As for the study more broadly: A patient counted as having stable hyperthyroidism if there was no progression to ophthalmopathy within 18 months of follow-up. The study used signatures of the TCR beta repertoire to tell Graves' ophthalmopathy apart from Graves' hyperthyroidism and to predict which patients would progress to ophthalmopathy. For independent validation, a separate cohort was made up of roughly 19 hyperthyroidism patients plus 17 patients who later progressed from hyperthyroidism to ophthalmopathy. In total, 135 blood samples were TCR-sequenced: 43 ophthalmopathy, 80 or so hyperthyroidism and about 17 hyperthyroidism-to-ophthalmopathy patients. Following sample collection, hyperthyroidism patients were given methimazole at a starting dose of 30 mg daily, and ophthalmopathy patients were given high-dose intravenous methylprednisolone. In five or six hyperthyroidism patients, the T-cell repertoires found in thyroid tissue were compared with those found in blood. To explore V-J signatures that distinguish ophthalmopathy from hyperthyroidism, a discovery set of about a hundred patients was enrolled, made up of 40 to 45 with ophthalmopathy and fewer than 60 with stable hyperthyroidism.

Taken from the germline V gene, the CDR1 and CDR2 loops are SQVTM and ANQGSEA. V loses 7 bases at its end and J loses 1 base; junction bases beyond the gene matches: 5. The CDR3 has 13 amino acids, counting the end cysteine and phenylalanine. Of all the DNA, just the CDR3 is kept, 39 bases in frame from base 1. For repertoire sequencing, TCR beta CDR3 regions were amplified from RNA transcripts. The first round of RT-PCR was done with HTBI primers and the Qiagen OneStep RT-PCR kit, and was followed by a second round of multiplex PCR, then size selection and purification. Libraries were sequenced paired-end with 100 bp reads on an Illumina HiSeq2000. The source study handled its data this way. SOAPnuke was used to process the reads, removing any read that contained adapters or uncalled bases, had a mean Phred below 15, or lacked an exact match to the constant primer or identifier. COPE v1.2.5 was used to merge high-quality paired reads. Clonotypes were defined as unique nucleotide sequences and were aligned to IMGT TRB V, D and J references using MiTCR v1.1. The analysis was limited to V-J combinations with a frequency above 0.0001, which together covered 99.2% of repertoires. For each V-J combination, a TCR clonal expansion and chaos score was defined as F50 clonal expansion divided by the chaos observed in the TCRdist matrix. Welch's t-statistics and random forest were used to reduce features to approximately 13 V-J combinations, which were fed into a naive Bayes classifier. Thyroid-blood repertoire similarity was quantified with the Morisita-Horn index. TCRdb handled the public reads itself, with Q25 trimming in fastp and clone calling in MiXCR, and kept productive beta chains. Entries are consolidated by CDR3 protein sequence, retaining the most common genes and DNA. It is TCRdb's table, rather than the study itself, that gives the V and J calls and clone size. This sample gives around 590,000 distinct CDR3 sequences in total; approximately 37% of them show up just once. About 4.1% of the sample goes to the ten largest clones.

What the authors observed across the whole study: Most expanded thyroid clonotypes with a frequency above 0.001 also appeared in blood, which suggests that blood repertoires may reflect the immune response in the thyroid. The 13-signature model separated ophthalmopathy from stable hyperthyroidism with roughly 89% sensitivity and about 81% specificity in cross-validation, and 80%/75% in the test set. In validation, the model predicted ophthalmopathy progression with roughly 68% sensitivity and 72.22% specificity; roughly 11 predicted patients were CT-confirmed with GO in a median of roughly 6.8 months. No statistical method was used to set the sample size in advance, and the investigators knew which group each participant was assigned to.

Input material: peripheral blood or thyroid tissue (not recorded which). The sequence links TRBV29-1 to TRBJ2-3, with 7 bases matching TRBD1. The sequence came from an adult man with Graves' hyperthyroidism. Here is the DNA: TGCAGCGGATCGGACAGGCGCACAGATACGCAGTATTTT. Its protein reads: CSGSDRRTDTQYF.